The present T cell receptor beta chain was sequenced within a study of regulatory T cells in long-lasting Graves disease. Whole-study findings and limits: With a small sample size, accuracy may have been reduced. Persistent patients had a count of shared public clonotypes (about 2,500) that exceeded that of new patients (approximately 1,000).

Relying on iRepertoire HTBI primers and Arm-PCR of CDR3 regions, the team built TCR beta libraries. Using its own MiXCR run on the multiplex PCR reads, TCRdb lists one record per CDR3 protein. The top ten hold around a tenth of the sample, which has approximately 460,000 distinct CDR3 sequences, about 16% seen once. Many counts were recorded for this clonotype. Antigen specificity is unknown. V lost 5 bases, J lost 3 bases, and 3 bases stayed unmatched. The V gene's germline CDR1 is SGHAT and CDR2 FQNNGV. CDR3 size: 14 residues. Specified time point: newly diagnosed GD, antithyroid drugs for less than 3 months. Isolated PBMC RNA provided the starting material for the TCR library. The same data also contributed to another study, on T cells in Graves' hyperthyroidism and ophthalmopathy. That paper adds: Lactation, pregnancy, other autoimmune disease or uncontrolled infection excluded patients. First-round RT-PCR of the TCR CDR3 relied on the HTBI primer set.

The V gene is TRBV11-2, the J gene TRBJ2-3, with 9 nucleotides matching TRBD1. Material: peripheral blood mononuclear cells (PBMCs), obtained at new diagnosis, from a patient treated with antithyroid drugs. This sequence was found in a woman younger than 45 with Graves disease. The CDR3 nucleotides read TGTGCCAGCAGCCGGGACAGGGAGACAGATACGCAGTATTTT. It translates to CASSRDRETDTQYF. Supplemented by reference TRBV11-2 and TRBJ2-3, the full variable domain reads EAGVAQSPRYKIIEKRQSVAFWCNPISGHATLYWYQQILGQGPKLLIQFQNNGVVDDSQLPKDRFSAERLKGVDSTLKIQPAKLEDSAVYLCASSRDRETDTQYFGPGTRLTVL.